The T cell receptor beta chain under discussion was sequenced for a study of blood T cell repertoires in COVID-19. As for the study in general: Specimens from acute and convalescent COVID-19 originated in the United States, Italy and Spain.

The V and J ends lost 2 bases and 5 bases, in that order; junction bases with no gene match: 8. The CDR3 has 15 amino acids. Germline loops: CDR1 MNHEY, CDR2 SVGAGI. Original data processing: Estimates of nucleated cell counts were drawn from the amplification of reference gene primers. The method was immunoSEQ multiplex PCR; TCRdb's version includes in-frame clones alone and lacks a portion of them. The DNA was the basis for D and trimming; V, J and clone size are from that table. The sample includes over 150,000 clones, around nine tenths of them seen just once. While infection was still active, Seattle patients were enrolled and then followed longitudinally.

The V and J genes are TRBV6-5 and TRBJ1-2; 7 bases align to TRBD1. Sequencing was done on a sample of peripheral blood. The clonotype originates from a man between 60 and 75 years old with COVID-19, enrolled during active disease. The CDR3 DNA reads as TGTGCCAGCAGTTACGAAGGGGGCCTTGGGTATGGCTACACCTTC. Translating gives CASSYEGGLGYGYTF.